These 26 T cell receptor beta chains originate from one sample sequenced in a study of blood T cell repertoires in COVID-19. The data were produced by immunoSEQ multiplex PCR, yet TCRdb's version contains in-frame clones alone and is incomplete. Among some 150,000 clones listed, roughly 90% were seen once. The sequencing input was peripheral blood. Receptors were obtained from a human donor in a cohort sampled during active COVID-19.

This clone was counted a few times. The CDR3 region has the DNA TGCGCCAGCAGTTCCGGGACTAGTAAAGAGACCCAGTACTTC. This gives the protein CASSSGTSKETQYF. The chain is built from TRBV10-1 and TRBJ2-5; 8 bases are shared with TRBD2. J lost 3 bases, V lost 5 bases, and 5 bases had no gene match. Germline CDR1 and CDR2: WNHNN and SYGVQD (reference sequence). The CDR3 extends over 14 amino acids.

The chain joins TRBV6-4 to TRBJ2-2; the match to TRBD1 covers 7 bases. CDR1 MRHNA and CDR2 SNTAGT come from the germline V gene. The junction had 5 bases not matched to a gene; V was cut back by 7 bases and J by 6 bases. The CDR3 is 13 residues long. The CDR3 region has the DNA TGTGCCAGCATCCGGACAGGACCCGGGGAGCTGTTTTTT. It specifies CASIRTGPGELFF.

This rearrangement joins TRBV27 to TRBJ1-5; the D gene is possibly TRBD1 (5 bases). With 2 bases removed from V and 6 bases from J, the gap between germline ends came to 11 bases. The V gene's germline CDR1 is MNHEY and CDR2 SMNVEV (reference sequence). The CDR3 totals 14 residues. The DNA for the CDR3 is TGTGCCAGCAGTTTAATAGGGGAGGGTCAGCCCCAGCATTTT. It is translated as CASSLIGEGQPQHF.

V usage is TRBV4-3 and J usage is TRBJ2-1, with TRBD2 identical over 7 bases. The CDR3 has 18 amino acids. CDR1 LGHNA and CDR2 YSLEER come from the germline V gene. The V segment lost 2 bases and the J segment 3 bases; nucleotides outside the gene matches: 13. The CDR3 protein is CASSQWGGVVGVYNEQFF. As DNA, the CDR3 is TGCGCCAGCAGCCAATGGGGGGGAGTCGTAGGGGTCTACAATGAGCAGTTCTTC.

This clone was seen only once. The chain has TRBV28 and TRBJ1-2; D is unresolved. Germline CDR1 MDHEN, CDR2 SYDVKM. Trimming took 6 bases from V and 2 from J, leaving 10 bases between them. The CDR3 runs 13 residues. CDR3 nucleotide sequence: TGTGCCAGCAGGATTGGAGGGAACTATGGCTACACCTTC. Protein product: CASRIGGNYGYTF.

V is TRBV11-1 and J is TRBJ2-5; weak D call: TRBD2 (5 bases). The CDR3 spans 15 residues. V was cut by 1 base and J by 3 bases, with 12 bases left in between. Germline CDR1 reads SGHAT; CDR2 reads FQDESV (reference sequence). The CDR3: CASSLVRGRKETQYF. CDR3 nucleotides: TGTGCCAGCAGCTTAGTAAGAGGGCGGAAAGAGACCCAGTACTTC.

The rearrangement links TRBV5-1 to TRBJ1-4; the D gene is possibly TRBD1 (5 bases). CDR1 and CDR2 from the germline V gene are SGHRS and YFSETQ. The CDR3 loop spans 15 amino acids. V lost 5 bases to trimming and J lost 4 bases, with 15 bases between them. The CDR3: CASSRDLKGNEKLFF. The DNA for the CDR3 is TGCGCCAGCAGTCGGGACTTGAAGGGTAATGAAAAACTGTTTTTT.

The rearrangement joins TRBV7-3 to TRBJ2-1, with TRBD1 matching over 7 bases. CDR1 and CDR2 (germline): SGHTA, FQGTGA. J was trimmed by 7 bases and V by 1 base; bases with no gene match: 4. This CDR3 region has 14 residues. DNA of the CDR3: TGTGCCAGCAGCTTAAGTGGGACAGCGAATGAGCAGTTCTTC. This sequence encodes CASSLSGTANEQFF.

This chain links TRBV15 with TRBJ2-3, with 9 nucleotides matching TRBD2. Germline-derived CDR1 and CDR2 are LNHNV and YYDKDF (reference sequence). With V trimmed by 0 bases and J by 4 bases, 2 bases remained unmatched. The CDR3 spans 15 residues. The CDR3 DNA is TGTGCCACCAGCAGAGACGGCGGGAGGGCAGATACGCAGTATTTT. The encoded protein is CATSRDGGRADTQYF.

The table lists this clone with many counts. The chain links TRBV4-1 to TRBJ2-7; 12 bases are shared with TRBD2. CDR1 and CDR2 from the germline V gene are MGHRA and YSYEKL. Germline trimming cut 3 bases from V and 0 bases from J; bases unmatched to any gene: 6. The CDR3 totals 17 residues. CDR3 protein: CASSHLLAGGPSYEQYF. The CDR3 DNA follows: TGCGCCAGCAGCCATCTTCTAGCGGGAGGGCCCTCCTACGAGCAGTACTTC.

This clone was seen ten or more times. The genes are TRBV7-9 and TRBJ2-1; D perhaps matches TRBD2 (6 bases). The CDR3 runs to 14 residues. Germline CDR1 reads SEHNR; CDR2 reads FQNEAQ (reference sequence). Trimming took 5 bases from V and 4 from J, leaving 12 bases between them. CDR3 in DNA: TGTGCCAGCAGCCCAGGGAGGCAGTACAATGAGCAGTTCTTC. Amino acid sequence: CASSPGRQYNEQFF.

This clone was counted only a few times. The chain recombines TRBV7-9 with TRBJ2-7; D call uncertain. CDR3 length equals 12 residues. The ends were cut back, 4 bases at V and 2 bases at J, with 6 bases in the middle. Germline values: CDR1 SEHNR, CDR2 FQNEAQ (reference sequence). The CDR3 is CASSYGTYEQYF. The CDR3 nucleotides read TGTGCCAGCAGCTATGGCACCTACGAGCAGTACTTC.

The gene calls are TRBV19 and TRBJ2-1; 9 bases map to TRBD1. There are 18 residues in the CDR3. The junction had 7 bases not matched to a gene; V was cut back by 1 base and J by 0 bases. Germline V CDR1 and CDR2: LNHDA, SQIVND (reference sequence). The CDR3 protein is CASSIGWGQGLSYNEQFF. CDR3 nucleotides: TGTGCCAGTAGTATAGGATGGGGACAGGGACTCTCCTACAATGAGCAGTTCTTC.

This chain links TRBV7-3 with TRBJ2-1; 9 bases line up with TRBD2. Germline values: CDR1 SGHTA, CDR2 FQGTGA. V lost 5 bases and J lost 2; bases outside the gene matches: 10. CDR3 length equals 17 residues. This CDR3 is CASSPLVGGRAYNEQFF. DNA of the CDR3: TGTGCCAGCAGCCCCCTAGTTGGCGGGAGGGCCTACAATGAGCAGTTCTTC.

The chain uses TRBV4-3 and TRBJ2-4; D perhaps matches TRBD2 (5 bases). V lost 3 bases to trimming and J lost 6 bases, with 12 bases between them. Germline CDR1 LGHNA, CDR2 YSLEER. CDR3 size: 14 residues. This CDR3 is CASSQLSEGNIQYF. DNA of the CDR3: TGCGCCAGCAGCCAGCTATCCGAGGGAAACATTCAGTACTTC.

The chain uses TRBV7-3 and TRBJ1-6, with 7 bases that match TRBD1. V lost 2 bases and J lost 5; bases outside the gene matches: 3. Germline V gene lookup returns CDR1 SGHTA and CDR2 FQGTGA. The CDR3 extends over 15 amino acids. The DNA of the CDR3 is TGTGCCAGCAGCTTAGATGGGACAGATAATTCACCCCTCCACTTT. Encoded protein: CASSLDGTDNSPLHF.

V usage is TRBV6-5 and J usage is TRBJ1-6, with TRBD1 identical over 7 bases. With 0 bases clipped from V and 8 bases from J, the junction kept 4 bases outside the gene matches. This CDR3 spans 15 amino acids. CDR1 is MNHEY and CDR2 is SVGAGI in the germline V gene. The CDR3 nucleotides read TGTGCCAGCAGTTACTCACTACAGGGGTATTCACCCCTCCACTTT. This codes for CASSYSLQGYSPLHF.

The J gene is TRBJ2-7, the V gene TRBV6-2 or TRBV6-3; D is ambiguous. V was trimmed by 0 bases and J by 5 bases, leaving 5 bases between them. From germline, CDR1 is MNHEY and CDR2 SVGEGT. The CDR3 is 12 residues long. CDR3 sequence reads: CASSYSRHEQYF. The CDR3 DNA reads TGTGCCAGCAGTTACTCGAGGCACGAGCAGTACTTC.

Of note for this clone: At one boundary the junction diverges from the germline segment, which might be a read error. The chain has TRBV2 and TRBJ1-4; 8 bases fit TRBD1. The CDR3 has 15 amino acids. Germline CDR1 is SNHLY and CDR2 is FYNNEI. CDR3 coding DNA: TGTGCCAGCAGTAAAGCCGGGACAGGCAATGAAAAACTGTTTTTT. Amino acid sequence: CASSKAGTGNEKLFF.

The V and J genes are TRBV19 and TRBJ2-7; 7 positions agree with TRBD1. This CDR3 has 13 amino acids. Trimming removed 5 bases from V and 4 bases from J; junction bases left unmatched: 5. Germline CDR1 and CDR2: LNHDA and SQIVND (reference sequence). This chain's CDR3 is CASSYGTAYEQYF. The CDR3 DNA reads TGTGCCAGTAGTTATGGGACAGCATACGAGCAGTACTTC.

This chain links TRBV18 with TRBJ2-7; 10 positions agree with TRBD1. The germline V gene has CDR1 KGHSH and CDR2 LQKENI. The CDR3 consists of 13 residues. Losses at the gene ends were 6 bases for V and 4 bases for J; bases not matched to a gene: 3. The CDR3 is CASSSDRGYEQYF. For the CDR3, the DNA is TGTGCCAGCTCCTCGGACAGGGGGTACGAGCAGTACTTC.

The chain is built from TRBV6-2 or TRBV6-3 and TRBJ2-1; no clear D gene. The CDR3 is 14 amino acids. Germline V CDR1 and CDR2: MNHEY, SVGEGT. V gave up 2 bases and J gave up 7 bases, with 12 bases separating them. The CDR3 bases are TGTGCCAGCAGTTACCTTGTACAGATGAATGAGCAGTTCTTC. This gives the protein CASSYLVQMNEQFF.

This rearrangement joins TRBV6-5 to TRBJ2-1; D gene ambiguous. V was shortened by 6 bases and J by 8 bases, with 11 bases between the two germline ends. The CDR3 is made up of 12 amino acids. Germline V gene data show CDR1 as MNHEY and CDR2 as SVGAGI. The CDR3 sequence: CASSLVTYEQFF. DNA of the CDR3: TGTGCCAGCAGCCTTGTGACATATGAGCAGTTCTTC.

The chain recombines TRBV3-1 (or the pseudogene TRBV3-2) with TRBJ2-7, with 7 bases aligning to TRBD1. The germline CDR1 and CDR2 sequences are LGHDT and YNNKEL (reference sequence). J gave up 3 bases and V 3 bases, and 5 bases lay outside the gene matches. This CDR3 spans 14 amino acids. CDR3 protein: CASSHPGQIYEQYF. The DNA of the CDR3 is TGTGCCAGCAGCCACCCGGGACAGATCTACGAGCAGTACTTC.

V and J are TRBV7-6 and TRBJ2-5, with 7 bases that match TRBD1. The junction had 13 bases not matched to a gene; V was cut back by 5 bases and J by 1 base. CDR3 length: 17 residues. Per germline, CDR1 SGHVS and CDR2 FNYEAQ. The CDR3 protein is CASSHRLIQGTQETQYF. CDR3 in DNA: TGTGCCAGCAGCCATCGCCTAATACAGGGGACCCAAGAGACCCAGTACTTC.

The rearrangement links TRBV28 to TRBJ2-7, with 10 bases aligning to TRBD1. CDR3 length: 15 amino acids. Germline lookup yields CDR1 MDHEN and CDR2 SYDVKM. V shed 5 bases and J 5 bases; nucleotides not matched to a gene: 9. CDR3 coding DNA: TGTGCCAGCAGTCTCCCGGGGACAGGGGCCCACGAGCAGTACTTC. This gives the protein CASSLPGTGAHEQYF. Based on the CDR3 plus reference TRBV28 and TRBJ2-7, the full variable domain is DVKVTQSSRYLVKRTGEKVFLECVQDMDHENMFWYRQDPGLGLRLIYFSYDVKMKEKGDIPEGYSVSREKKERFSLILESASTNQTSMYLCASSLPGTGAHEQYFGPGTRLTVT.